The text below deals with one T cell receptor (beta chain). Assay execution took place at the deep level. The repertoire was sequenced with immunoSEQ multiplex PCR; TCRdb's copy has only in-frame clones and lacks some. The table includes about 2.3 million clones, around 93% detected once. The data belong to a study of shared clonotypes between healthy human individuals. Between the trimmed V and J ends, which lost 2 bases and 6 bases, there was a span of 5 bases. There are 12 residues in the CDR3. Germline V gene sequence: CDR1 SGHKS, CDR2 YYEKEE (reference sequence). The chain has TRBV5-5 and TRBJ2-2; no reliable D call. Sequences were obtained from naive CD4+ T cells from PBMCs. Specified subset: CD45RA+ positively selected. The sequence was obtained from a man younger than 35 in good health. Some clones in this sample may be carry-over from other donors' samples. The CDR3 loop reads CASSFSPGELFF. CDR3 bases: TGTGCCAGCAGCTTTTCGCCCGGGGAGCTGTTTTTT.